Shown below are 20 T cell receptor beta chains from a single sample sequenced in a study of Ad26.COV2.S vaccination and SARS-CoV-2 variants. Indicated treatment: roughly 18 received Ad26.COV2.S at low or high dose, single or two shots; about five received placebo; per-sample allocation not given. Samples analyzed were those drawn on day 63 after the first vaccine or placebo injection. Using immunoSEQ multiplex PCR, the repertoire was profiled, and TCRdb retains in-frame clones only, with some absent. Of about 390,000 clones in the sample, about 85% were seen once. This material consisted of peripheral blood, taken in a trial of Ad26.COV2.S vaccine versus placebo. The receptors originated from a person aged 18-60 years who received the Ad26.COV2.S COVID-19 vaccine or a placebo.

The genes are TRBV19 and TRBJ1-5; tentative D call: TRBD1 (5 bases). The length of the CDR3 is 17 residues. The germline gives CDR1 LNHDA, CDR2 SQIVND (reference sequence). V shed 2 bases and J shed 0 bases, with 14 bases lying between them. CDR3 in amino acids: CASSIIGGRYSNQPQHF. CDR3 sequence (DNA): TGTGCCAGTAGTATAATTGGGGGACGGTATAGCAATCAGCCCCAGCATTTT.

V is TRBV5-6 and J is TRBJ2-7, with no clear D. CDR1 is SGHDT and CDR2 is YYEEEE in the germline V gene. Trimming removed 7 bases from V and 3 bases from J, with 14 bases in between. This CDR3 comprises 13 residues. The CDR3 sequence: CASVGPGFYEQYF. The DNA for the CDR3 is TGTGCCAGCGTAGGGCCCGGGTTCTACGAGCAGTACTTC.

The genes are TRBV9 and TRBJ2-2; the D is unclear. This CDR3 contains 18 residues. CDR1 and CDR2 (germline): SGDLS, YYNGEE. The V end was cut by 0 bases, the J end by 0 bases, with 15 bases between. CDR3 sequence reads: CASSVASPWAANTGELFF. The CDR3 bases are TGTGCCAGCAGCGTAGCTTCCCCTTGGGCCGCGAACACCGGGGAGCTGTTTTTT.

CDR3 amino acids: CASSPRTFSYEQYF. The CDR3 DNA reads as TGTGCCAGCTCACCGCGAACATTCTCCTACGAGCAGTACTTC. This chain links TRBV18 with TRBJ2-7; D remains unclear. The germline V and J ends were trimmed by 3 bases and 0 bases, with 9 bases remaining between them. The CDR3 is made up of 14 amino acids. The V gene's germline CDR1 is KGHSH and CDR2 LQKENI.

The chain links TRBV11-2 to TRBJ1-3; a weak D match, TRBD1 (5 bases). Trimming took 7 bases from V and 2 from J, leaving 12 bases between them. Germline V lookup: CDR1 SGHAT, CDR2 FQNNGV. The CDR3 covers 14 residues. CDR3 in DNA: TGTGCCAGCATCCAGTCGGGACCTGGAAACACCATATATTTT. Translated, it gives CASIQSGPGNTIYF.

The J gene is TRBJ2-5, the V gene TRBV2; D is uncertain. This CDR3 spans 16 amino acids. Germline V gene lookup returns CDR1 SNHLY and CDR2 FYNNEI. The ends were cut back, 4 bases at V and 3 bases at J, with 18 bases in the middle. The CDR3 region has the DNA TGTGCCAGCAGTGTTGTGGGTAGAGTCGACGAAGAGACCCAGTACTTC. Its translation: CASSVVGRVDEETQYF.

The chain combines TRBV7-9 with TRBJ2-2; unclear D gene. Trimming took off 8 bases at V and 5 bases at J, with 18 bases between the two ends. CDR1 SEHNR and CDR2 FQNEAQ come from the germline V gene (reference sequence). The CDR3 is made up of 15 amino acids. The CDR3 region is CASRNRLITTGELFF. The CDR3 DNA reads TGTGCCAGCCGTAATCGGCTTATCACGACCGGGGAGCTGTTTTTT.

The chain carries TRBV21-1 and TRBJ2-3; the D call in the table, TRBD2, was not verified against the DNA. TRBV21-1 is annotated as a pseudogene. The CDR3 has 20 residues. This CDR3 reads CASSTRSGEGRGPSTDTQYF. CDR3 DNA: TGTGCCAGCAGCACCCGAAGCGGGGAGGGGAGAGGCCCTAGCACAGATACGCAGTATTTT.

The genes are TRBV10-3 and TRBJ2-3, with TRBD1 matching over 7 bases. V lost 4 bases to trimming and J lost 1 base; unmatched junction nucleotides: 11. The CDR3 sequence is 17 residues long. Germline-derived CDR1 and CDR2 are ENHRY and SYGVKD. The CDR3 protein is CAISGGQAHRGTDTQYF. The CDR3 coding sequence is TGTGCCATCAGTGGTGGACAGGCCCATAGGGGCACAGATACGCAGTATTTT.

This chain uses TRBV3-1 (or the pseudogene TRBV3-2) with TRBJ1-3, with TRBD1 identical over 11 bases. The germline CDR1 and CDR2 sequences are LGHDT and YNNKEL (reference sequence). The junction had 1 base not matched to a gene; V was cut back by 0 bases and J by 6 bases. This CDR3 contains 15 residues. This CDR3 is CASSQEDRGQNTIYF. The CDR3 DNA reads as TGTGCCAGCAGCCAAGAGGACAGGGGGCAAAACACCATATATTTT.

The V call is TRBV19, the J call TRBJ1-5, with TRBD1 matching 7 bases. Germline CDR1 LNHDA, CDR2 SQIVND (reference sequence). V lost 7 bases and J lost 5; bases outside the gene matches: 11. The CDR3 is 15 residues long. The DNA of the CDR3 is TGTGCCAGTATCGAGAAGGGGGCGACGGATCAGCCCCAGCATTTT. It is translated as CASIEKGATDQPQHF.

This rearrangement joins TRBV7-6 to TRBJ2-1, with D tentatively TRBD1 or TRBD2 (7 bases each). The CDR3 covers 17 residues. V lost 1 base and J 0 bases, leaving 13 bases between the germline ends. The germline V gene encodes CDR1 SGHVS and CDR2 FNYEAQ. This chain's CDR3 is CASSLDGGDSSYNEQFF. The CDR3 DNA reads TGTGCCAGCAGCTTAGATGGGGGGGACAGCTCCTACAATGAGCAGTTCTTC.

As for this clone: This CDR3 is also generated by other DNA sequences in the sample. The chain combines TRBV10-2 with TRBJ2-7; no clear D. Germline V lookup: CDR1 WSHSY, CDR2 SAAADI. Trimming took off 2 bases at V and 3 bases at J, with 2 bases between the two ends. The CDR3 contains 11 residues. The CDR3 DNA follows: TGCGCCAGCAGTGAGAGCTACGAGCAGTACTTC. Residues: CASSESYEQYF.

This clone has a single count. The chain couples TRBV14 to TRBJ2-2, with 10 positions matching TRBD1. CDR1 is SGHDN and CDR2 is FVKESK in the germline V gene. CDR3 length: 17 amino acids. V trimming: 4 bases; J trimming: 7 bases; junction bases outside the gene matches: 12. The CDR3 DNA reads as TGTGCCAGCAGCCTGCGAACGGGACAGGGGCTCGACGGGGAGCTGTTTTTT. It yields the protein CASSLRTGQGLDGELFF.

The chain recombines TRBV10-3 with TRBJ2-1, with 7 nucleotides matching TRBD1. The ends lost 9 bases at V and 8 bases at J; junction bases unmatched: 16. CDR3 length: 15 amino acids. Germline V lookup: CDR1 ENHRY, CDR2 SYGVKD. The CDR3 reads CAMGSSGTVQDEQFF. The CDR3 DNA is TGTGCCATGGGGAGTTCGGGGACAGTTCAAGATGAGCAGTTCTTC.

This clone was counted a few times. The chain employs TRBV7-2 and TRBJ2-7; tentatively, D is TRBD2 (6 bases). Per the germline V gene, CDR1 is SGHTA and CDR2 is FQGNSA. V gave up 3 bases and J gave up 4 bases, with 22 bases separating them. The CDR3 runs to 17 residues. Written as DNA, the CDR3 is TGTGCCAGCAGCTTCCAATCTGGCACGGGACTTGGTTACGAGCAGTACTTC. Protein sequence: CASSFQSGTGLGYEQYF. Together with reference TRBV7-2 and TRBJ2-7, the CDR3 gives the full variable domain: GAGVSQSPSNKVTEKGKDVELRCDPISGHTALYWYRQSLGQGLEFLIYFQGNSAPDKSGLPSDRFSAERTGGSVSTLTIQRTQQEDSAVYLCASSFQSGTGLGYEQYFGPGTRLTVT.

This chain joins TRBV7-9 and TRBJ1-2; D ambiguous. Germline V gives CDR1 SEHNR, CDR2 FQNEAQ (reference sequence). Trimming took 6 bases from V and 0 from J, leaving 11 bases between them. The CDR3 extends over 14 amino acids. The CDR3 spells CASRSPTANYGYTF. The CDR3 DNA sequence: TGTGCCAGCAGGAGTCCCACGGCTAACTATGGCTACACCTTC.

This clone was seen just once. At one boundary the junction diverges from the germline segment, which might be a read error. CDR3 DNA sequence: TGTGCCAGCAGCTTAGGGGAACAGGGCCCAAGGCGGGAACTGTTTTTT. Protein product: CASSLGEQGPRRELFF. The J gene is TRBJ2-2, the V gene TRBV13, with D perhaps assigned TRBD1 or TRBD2 (6 bases each). Germline CDR1 is PRHDT and CDR2 is FYEKMQ (reference sequence). CDR3 length: 16 residues.

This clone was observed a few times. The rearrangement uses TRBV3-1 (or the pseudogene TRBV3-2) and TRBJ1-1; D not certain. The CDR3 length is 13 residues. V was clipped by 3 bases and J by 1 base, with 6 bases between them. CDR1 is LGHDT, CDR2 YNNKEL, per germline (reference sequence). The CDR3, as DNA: TGTGCCAGCAGCCAGGGAGAGAACACTGAAGCTTTCTTT. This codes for CASSQGENTEAFF.

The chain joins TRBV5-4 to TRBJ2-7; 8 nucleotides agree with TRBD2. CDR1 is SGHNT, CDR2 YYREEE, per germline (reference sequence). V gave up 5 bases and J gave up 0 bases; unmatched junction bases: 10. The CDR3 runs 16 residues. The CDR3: CASRGGTSGSSYEQYF. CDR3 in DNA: TGTGCCAGCAGGGGCGGTACTAGCGGCAGCTCCTACGAGCAGTACTTC.